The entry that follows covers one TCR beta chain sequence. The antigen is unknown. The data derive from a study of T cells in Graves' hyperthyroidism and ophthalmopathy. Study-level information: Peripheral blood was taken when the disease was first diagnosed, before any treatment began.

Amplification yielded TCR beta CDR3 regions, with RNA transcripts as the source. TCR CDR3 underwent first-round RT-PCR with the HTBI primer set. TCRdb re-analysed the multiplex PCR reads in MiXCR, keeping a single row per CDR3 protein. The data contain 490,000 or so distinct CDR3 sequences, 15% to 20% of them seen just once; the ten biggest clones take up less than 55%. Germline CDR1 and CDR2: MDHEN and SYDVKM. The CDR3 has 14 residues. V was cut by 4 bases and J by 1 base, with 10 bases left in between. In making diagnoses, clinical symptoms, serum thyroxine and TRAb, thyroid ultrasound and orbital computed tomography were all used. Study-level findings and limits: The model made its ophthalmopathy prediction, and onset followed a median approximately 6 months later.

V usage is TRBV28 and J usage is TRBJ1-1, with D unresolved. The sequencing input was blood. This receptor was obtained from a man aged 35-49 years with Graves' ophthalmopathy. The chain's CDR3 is CASSWGGKNTEAFF. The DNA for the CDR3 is TGTGCCAGCAGTTGGGGAGGGAAGAACACTGAAGCTTTCTTT.